Presented here are 6 T cell receptor beta chains from one specimen sequenced in a study of T cells after yellow fever vaccination. TCRdb re-derived calls from the 5' RACE reads in MiXCR, one entry per CDR3 protein. The sample shows roughly 300,000 distinct CDR3 sequences, around 6.8% of them seen only once. This specimen consisted of PBMCs, obtained about 49 days after the first yellow fever vaccination. Receptors originate from a man between 18 and 29 years old who received the YFV17D yellow fever vaccine.

This clonotype turned up a few times. The CDR3 loop is CASTQFEGLGGDYGYTF. The CDR3 nucleotides read TGTGCCAGCACCCAATTTGAGGGGTTGGGCGGTGACTATGGCTACACCTTC. The V gene is TRBV28, the J gene TRBJ1-2, with D possibly being TRBD1 (5 bases). There are 17 residues in the CDR3. Germline lookup yields CDR1 MDHEN and CDR2 SYDVKM. Trimming left V 7 bases short and J 3 bases short, with 24 bases between.

This clonotype has more than one count but fewer than ten. The chain combines TRBV7-2 with TRBJ1-2, with 7 positions matching TRBD1. The CDR3 loop spans 14 amino acids. Germline-derived CDR1 and CDR2 are SGHTA and FQGNSA. V dropped 6 bases and J dropped 3; count of bases not matched to a gene: 7. CDR3 residues: CASSLDRVDYGYTF. DNA of the CDR3: TGTGCCAGCAGTCTTGACAGGGTAGACTATGGCTACACCTTC.

This clonotype turned up a few times. This chain links TRBV3-1 with TRBJ2-3, with 7 bases that match TRBD2. Germline V gene lookup returns CDR1 LGHDT and CDR2 YNNKEL (reference sequence). This CDR3 is 17 amino acids long. Germline trimming cut 1 base from V and 2 bases from J; bases unmatched to any gene: 9. DNA of the CDR3: TGTGCCAGCAGCCAAGGGGGGGGGGTCCTTCACACAGATACGCAGTATTTT. Translation gives CASSQGGGVLHTDTQYF.

The chain combines TRBV20-1 with TRBJ2-1; D possibly corresponds to TRBD2 (5 bases). Germline V gives CDR1 DFQATT, CDR2 SNEGSKA (reference sequence). The CDR3 extends over 12 amino acids. V lost 5 bases and J 9 bases, leaving 14 bases between the germline ends. CDR3 sequence: CSAGPLGLEQFF. CDR3 coding DNA: TGCAGTGCTGGACCACTAGGGCTTGAGCAGTTCTTC.

As to this clonotype: One end of the junction does not line up with germline, which may come from a read error. The chain couples TRBV7-7 to TRBJ2-2, with unresolved D. CDR3 length equals 12 residues. Germline V lookup: CDR1 SSHAT, CDR2 FNYEAQ (reference sequence). CDR3 nucleotide sequence: TGTGCTAGCAGCGCCGTCGGGTCGGAGCTGTTTTTT. This encodes CASSAVGSELFF.

This clonotype was detected a few times. The rearrangement joins TRBV11-2 to TRBJ2-3; 8 nucleotides line up with TRBD2. V trimming: 2 bases; J trimming: 4 bases; junction bases outside the gene matches: 5. The CDR3 loop spans 15 amino acids. The V gene's germline CDR1 is SGHAT and CDR2 FQNNGV. The CDR3 protein is CASSLFAGGADTQYF. Here the CDR3 DNA reads TGTGCCAGCAGCTTATTTGCGGGGGGCGCAGATACGCAGTATTTT. The variable domain in full, completed from reference TRBV11-2 and TRBJ2-3, reads EAGVAQSPRYKIIEKRQSVAFWCNPISGHATLYWYQQILGQGPKLLIQFQNNGVVDDSQLPKDRFSAERLKGVDSTLKIQPAKLEDSAVYLCASSLFAGGADTQYFGPGTRLTVL.